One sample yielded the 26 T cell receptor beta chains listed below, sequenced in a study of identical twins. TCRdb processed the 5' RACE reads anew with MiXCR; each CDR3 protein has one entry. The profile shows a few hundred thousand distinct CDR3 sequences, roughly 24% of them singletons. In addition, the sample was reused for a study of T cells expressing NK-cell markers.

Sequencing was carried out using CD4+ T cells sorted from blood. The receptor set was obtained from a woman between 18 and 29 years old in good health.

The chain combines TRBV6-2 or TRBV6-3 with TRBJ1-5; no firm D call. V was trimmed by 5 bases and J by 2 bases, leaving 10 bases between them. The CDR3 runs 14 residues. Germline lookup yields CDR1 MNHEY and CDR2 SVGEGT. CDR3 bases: TGTGCCAGCAGTGGGGATGGACGCAATCAGCCCCAGCATTTT. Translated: CASSGDGRNQPQHF.

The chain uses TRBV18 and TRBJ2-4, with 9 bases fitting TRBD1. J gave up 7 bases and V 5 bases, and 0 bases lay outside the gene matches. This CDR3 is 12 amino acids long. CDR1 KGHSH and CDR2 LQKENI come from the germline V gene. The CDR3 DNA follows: TGTGCCAGCTCAGACAGGGGGAACATTCAGTACTTC. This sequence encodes CASSDRGNIQYF.

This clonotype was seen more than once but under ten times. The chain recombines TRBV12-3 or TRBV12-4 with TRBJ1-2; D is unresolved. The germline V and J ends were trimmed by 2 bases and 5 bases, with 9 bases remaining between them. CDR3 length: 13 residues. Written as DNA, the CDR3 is TGTGCCAGCAGTTTAAGGAATCGTTATGGCTACACCTTC. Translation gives CASSLRNRYGYTF.

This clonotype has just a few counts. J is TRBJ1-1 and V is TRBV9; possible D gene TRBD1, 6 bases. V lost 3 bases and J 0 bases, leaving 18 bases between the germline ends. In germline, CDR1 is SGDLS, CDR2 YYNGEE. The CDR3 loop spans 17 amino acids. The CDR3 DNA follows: TGTGCCAGCAGCGCCGGCCGGGGGCGAGGCATGAACACTGAAGCTTTCTTT. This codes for CASSAGRGRGMNTEAFF. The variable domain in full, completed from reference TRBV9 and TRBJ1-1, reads DSGVTQTPKHLITATGQRVTLRCSPRSGDLSVYWYQQSLDQGLQFLIQYYNGEERAKGNILERFSAQQFPDLHSELNLSSLELGDSALYFCASSAGRGRGMNTEAFFGQGTRLTVV.

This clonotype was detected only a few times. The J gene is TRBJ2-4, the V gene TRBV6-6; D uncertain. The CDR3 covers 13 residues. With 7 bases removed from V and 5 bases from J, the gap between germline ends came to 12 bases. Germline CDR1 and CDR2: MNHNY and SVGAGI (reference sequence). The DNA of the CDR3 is TGTGCCAGCAAAGACGACGGAGAAAACATTCAGTACTTC. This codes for CASKDDGENIQYF.

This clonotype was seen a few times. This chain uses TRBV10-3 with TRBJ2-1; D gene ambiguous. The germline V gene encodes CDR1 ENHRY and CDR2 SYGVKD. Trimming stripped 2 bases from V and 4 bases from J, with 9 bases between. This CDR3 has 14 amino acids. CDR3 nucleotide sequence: TGTGCCATCAGTGAGGCAGGAAAATACAATGAGCAGTTCTTC. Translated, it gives CAISEAGKYNEQFF.

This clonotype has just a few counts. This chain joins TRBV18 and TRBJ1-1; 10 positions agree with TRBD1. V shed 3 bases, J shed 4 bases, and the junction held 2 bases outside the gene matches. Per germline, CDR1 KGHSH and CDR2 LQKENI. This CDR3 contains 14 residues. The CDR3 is CASSPGTGVTEAFF. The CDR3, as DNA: TGTGCCAGCTCACCCGGGACAGGGGTCACTGAAGCTTTCTTT.

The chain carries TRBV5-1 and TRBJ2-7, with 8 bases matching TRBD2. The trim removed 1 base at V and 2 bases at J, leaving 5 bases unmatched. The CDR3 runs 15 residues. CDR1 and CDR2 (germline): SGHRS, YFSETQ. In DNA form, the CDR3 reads TGCGCCAGCAGCTTGAGAGCGGGGGAAACCTACGAGCAGTACTTC. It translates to CASSLRAGETYEQYF.

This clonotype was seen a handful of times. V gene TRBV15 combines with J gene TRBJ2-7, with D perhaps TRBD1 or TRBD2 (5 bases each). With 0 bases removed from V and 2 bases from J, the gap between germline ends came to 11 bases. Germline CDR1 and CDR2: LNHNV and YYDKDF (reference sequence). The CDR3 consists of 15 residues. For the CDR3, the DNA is TGTGCCACCAGCAGAGAACGGGGACCCACCTACGAGCAGTACTTC. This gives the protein CATSRERGPTYEQYF.

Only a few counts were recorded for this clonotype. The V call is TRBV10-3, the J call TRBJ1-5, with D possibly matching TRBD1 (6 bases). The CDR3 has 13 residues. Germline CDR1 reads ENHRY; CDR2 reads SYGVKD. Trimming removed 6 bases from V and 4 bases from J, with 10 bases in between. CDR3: CAIRGQSNQPQHF. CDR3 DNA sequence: TGTGCCATCAGAGGACAGTCGAATCAGCCCCAGCATTTT.

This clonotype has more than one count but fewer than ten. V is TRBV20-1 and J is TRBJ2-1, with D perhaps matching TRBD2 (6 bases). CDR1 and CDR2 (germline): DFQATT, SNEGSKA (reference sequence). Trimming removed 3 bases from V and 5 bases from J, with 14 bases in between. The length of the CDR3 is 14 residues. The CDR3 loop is CSASWLANNNEQFF. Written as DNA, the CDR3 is TGCAGTGCTAGTTGGCTAGCGAACAACAATGAGCAGTTCTTC.

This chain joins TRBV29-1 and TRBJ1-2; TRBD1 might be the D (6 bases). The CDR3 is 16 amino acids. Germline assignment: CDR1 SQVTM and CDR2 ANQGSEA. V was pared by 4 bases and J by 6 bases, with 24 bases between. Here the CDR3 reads CSVVGGHRAPLDGYTF. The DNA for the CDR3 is TGCAGCGTTGTGGGAGGCCACAGGGCTCCACTGGATGGCTACACCTTC.

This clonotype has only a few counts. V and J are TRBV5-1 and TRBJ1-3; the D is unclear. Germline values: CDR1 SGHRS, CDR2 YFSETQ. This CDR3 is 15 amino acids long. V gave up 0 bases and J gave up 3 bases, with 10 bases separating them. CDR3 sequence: CASSLEGNIGNTIYF. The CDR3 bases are TGCGCCAGCAGCTTGGAAGGGAATATTGGAAACACCATATATTTT.

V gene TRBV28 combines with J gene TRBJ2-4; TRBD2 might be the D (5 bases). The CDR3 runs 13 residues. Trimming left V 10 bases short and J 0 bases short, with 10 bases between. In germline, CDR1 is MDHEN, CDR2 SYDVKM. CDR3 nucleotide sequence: TGTGCCAAAATGAGGGTAGCCAAAAACATTCAGTACTTC. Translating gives CAKMRVAKNIQYF.

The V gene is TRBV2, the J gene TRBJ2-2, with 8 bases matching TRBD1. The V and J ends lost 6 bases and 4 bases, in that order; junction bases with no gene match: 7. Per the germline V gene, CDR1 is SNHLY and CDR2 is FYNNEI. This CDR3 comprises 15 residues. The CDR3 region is CASSAGTGRTGELFF. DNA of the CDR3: TGTGCCAGCAGCGCCGGGACAGGACGCACCGGGGAGCTGTTTTTT. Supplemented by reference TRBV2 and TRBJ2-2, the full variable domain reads EPEVTQTPSHQVTQMGQEVILRCVPISNHLYFYWYRQILGQKVEFLVSFYNNEISEKSEIFDDQFSVERPDGSNFTLKIRSTKLEDSAMYFCASSAGTGRTGELFFGEGSRLTVL.

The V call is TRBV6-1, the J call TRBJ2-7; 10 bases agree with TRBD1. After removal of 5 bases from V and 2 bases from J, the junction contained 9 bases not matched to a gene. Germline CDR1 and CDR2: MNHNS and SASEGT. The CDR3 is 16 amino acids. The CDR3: CASSHPGTGVTYEQYF. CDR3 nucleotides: TGTGCCAGCAGTCATCCCGGGACAGGGGTGACCTACGAGCAGTACTTC.

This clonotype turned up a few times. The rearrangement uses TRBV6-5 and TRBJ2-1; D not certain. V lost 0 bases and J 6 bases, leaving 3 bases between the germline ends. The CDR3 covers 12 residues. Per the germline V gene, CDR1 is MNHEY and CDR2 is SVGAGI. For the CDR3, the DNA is TGTGCCAGCAGTTACTCGTTCAATGAGCAGTTCTTC. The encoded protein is CASSYSFNEQFF.

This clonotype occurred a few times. This CDR3 reads CASRGTGRGRQETQYF. In DNA, the CDR3 is TGTGCCAGCAGGGGAACGGGGCGGGGGAGACAAGAGACCCAGTACTTC. The V call is TRBV12-3 or TRBV12-4, the J call TRBJ2-5, with 7 bases lining up with TRBD2. The CDR3 sequence is 16 residues long. V shed 6 bases, J shed 2 bases, and the junction held 12 bases outside the gene matches.

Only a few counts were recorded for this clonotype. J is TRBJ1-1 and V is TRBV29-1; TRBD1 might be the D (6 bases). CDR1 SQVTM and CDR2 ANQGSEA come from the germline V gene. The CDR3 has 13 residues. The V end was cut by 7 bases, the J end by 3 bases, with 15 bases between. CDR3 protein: CSALQGPHTEAFF. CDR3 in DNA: TGCAGCGCCTTACAGGGACCCCACACTGAAGCTTTCTTT.

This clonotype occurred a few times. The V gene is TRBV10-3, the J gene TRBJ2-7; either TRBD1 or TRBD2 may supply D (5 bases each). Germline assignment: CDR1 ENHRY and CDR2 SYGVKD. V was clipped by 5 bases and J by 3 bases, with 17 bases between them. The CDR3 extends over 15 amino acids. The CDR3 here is CAISSGPGLSYEQYF. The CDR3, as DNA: TGTGCCATCAGTTCCGGCCCGGGGCTTAGCTACGAGCAGTACTTC.

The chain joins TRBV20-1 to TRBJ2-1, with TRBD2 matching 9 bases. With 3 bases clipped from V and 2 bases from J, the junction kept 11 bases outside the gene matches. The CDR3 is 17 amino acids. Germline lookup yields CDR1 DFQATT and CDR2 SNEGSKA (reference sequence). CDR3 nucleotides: TGCAGTGCTAGTGTGGGGGCTAGCGGGATGACCTACAATGAGCAGTTCTTC. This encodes CSASVGASGMTYNEQFF.

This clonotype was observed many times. This CDR3 is CASSLDALAPWTDTQYF. The CDR3 bases are TGTGCCAGCAGCTTAGATGCCCTAGCCCCTTGGACAGATACGCAGTATTTT. V gene TRBV11-2 combines with J gene TRBJ2-3, with D perhaps matching TRBD2 (5 bases). Germline V CDR1 and CDR2: SGHAT, FQNNGV. This CDR3 is built from 17 residues. Trimming removed 0 bases from V and 3 bases from J, with 16 bases in between. Full variable domain (outside the CDR3, taken from reference TRBV11-2 and TRBJ2-3): EAGVAQSPRYKIIEKRQSVAFWCNPISGHATLYWYQQILGQGPKLLIQFQNNGVVDDSQLPKDRFSAERLKGVDSTLKIQPAKLEDSAVYLCASSLDALAPWTDTQYFGPGTRLTVL.

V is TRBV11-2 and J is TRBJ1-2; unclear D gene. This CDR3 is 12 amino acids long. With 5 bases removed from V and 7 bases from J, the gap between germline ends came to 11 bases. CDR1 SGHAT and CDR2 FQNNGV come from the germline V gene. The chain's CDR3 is CASSEKAGGYTF. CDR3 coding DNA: TGTGCCAGCAGCGAAAAGGCGGGTGGCTACACCTTC.

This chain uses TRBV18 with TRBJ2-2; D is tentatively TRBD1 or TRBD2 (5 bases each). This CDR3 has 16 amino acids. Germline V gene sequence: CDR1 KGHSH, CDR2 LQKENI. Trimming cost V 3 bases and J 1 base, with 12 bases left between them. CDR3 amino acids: CASSPIGTVNTGELFF. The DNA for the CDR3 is TGTGCCAGCTCACCGATAGGGACGGTGAACACCGGGGAGCTGTTTTTT. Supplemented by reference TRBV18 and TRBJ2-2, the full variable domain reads NAGVMQNPRHLVRRRGQEARLRCSPMKGHSHVYWYRQLPEEGLKFMVYLQKENIIDESGMPKERFSAEFPKEGPSILRIQQVVRGDSAAYFCASSPIGTVNTGELFFGEGSRLTVL.

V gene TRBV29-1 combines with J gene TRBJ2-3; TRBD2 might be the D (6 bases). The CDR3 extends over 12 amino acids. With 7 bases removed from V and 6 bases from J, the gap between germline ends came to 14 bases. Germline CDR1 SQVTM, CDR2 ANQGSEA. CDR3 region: CSANPLADTQYF. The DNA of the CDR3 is TGCAGCGCCAATCCCCTAGCGGATACGCAGTATTTT.

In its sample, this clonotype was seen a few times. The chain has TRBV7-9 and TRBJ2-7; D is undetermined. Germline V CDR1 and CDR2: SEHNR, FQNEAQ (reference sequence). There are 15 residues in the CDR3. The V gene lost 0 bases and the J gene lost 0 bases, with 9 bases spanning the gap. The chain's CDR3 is CASSLAAASSYEQYF. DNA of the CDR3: TGTGCCAGCAGCTTAGCGGCAGCCTCCTCCTACGAGCAGTACTTC.